The 13 T cell receptor beta chains listed next were all sequenced from one sample in a study of blood T cells in healthy people across ages. A second 7 to 11 cycle PCR used barcoded and J-beta primers. TCRdb re-derived calls from the 5' RACE reads in MiXCR, one entry per CDR3 protein. The table lists some 560,000 distinct CDR3 sequences, about 27% of them singletons. These sequences were also reported in another study, on T cells of mothers and their children.

The sample comprised blood. These receptors all stem from a boy aged 2 to 10 in good health.

V and J are TRBV19 and TRBJ2-7, with TRBD1 identical over 10 bases. The CDR3 totals 15 residues. From germline, CDR1 is LNHDA and CDR2 SQIVND (reference sequence). V dropped 5 bases and J dropped 5; count of bases not matched to a gene: 9. The CDR3 is CASSPWDRGMNEQYF. CDR3 DNA: TGTGCCAGTAGTCCCTGGGACAGGGGAATGAACGAGCAGTACTTC.

V gene TRBV6-2 or TRBV6-3 combines with J gene TRBJ2-5, with no clear D. Germline V lookup: CDR1 MNHEY, CDR2 SVGEGT. Trimming removed 1 base at V and 1 base at J, with 16 bases between. This CDR3 contains 17 residues. As DNA, the CDR3 is TGTGCCAGCAGTTACTTTTGGGTGGCGGATAGCCAAGAGACCCAGTACTTC. Translation: CASSYFWVADSQETQYF.

This rearrangement joins TRBV4-2 to TRBJ1-4; 11 bases agree with TRBD1. V trimming: 3 bases; J trimming: 7 bases; junction bases outside the gene matches: 7. The CDR3 totals 16 residues. CDR1 and CDR2 (germline): LGHNA, YNFKEQ. CDR3 DNA sequence: TGTGCCAGCAGCCAGCCCGGGGACAGGGGGTTTGAAAAACTGTTTTTT. This gives the protein CASSQPGDRGFEKLFF.

This clonotype was found a few times. The chain carries TRBV7-2 and TRBJ2-5; D is possibly TRBD1 (6 bases). This CDR3 spans 16 amino acids. Germline lookup yields CDR1 SGHTA and CDR2 FQGNSA. The V end lost 1 base, the J end lost 5 bases, and 17 bases lay between the germline ends. The CDR3, as DNA: TGTGCCAGCAGCTTAGAGTTGGGCAGGGGAGCGGAGACCCAGTACTTC. Translated, it gives CASSLELGRGAETQYF. The full variable domain, in which reference TRBV7-2 and TRBJ2-5 provide the parts outside the CDR3, is GAGVSQSPSNKVTEKGKDVELRCDPISGHTALYWYRQSLGQGLEFLIYFQGNSAPDKSGLPSDRFSAERTGGSVSTLTIQRTQQEDSAVYLCASSLELGRGAETQYFGPGTRLLVL.

This clonotype turned up a few times. This sequence joins TRBV20-1 and TRBJ1-1; TRBD1 might be the D (6 bases). V was cut by 0 bases and J by 4 bases, with 12 bases left in between. CDR3 length equals 14 residues. The germline V gene has CDR1 DFQATT and CDR2 SNEGSKA (reference sequence). In nucleotides, the CDR3 is TGCAGTGCTAGAGATGTGGGGGGGCCCACTGAAGCTTTCTTT. Its protein is CSARDVGGPTEAFF.

This clonotype appeared once. The chain carries TRBV20-1 and TRBJ1-1; D remains ambiguous. From germline, CDR1 is DFQATT and CDR2 SNEGSKA (reference sequence). This CDR3 has 14 amino acids. Trimming took 8 bases from V and 1 from J, leaving 17 bases between them. CDR3 residues: CSTRVPRENTEAFF. CDR3 DNA: TGCAGTACGCGGGTCCCAAGGGAGAACACTGAAGCTTTCTTT.

This clonotype was seen more than once but under ten times. J is TRBJ2-1 and V is TRBV20-1; D might be TRBD1 (6 bases). The CDR3 has 14 residues. The V end was cut by 8 bases, the J end by 7 bases, with 21 bases between. The V gene's germline CDR1 is DFQATT and CDR2 SNEGSKA (reference sequence). CDR3 DNA: TGCAGTACGACGCAGGGGCTGGAGGTGAATGAGCAGTTCTTC. This codes for CSTTQGLEVNEQFF.

This clonotype was found a few times. V and J are TRBV5-1 and TRBJ2-3; D may be TRBD2 (6 bases). Germline V gives CDR1 SGHRS, CDR2 YFSETQ. The CDR3 has 13 amino acids. Trimming stripped 4 bases from V and 6 bases from J, with 12 bases between. The CDR3 loop reads CASSPRAGDTQYF. The CDR3, as DNA: TGCGCCAGCAGCCCAAGAGCGGGTGATACGCAGTATTTT. The variable domain in full, completed from reference TRBV5-1 and TRBJ2-3, reads KAGVTQTPRYLIKTRGQQVTLSCSPISGHRSVSWYQQTPGQGLQFLFEYFSETQRNKGNFPGRFSGRQFSNSRSEMNVSTLELGDSALYLCASSPRAGDTQYFGPGTRLTVL.

The rearrangement links TRBV29-1 to TRBJ2-1, with 8 bases that match TRBD1. The CDR3 runs 14 residues. Germline V gene lookup returns CDR1 SQVTM and CDR2 ANQGSEA. Losses at the gene ends were 7 bases for V and 6 bases for J; bases not matched to a gene: 11. The DNA for the CDR3 is TGCAGCGCTACGGACAGGGCCATCACCAATGAGCAGTTCTTC. Translating gives CSATDRAITNEQFF.

This clonotype was picked up a small number of times. The chain employs TRBV18 and TRBJ2-6; TRBD1 is a possible D gene (5 bases). Trimming pared 4 bases from V and 0 bases from J, leaving 10 bases between. The CDR3 sequence is 16 residues long. The germline V gene encodes CDR1 KGHSH and CDR2 LQKENI. CDR3 sequence reads: CASSRPQVSGANVLTF. The CDR3 DNA reads TGTGCCAGCTCACGACCACAGGTCTCTGGGGCCAACGTCCTGACTTTC.

The chain combines TRBV7-9 with TRBJ2-5; perhaps D is TRBD1 or TRBD2 (6 bases each). Trimming cost V 0 bases and J 3 bases, with 11 bases left between them. Per germline, CDR1 SEHNR and CDR2 FQNEAQ (reference sequence). This CDR3 is 15 amino acids long. The CDR3 loop reads CASSLAQRGEETQYF. The CDR3 bases are TGTGCCAGCAGCTTAGCGCAGAGGGGGGAAGAGACCCAGTACTTC.

The chain combines TRBV12-3 or TRBV12-4 with TRBJ2-1; possible D gene TRBD2, 6 bases. The germline V and J ends were trimmed by 2 bases and 3 bases, with 8 bases remaining between them. The CDR3 runs to 14 residues. CDR3 nucleotides: TGTGCCAGCAGTTTAATGGGAGGCTACAATGAGCAGTTCTTC. Its translation is CASSLMGGYNEQFF.

By sample share, this clonotype is medium-sized. This sequence joins TRBV12-3 or TRBV12-4 and TRBJ1-4; 8 nucleotides line up with TRBD1. Trimming cost V 5 bases and J 7 bases; bases outside gene matches: 9. The CDR3 runs to 15 residues. CDR3 region: CASSLRTGPGEKLFF. CDR3 nucleotides: TGTGCCAGCAGTCTTCGGACAGGGCCTGGTGAAAAACTGTTTTTT.